There are a few counts of the clone carrying this TCR beta chain. The data were taken from a study of human T cells and chemical hapten exposure. Regarding time point: patch test 1, 2 weeks after DPC sensitization. Treatment in this sample: therapeutic diphenylcyclopropenone sensitization with weekly scalp DPC. TCRdb passed the RACE reads through MiXCR, listing each CDR3 protein once. The sample contains about 120,000 distinct CDR3 sequences, roughly 13% of which appear only once. The CDR3 runs to 14 residues. CDR1 is SEHNR and CDR2 is FQNEAQ in the germline V gene (reference sequence). The junction had 9 bases not matched to a gene; V was cut back by 4 bases and J by 10 bases.

The sequence was collected from a man aged 18-30 years with alopecia areata. Some clones in this sample may be carry-over from other donors' samples. The V and J genes are TRBV7-9 and TRBJ2-3; TRBD1 matches at 9 bases. The specimen was whole blood, collected in connection with sensitization to the hapten diphenylcyclopropenone (DPC). The CDR3 sequence is CASSSSGQGPPQYF. The CDR3 DNA is TGTGCCAGCAGCTCCTCCGGACAGGGGCCCCCGCAGTATTTT. The whole variable domain, remainder taken from reference TRBV7-9 and TRBJ2-3, is DTGVSQNPRHKITKRGQNVTFRCDPISEHNRLYWYRQTLGQGPEFLTYFQNEAQLEKSRLLSDRFSAERPKGSFSTLEIQRTEQGDSAMYLCASSSSGQGPPQYFGPGTRLTVL.